The sequence of this TCR beta chain was determined in a study of blood T cell repertoires in COVID-19. Overall study: The study drew acute and convalescent COVID-19 samples from the United States, Italy and Spain. PBMCs, B-cell-depleted T cells, or T cells provided the cDNA or gDNA that made up the material.

The V end was cut by 4 bases, the J end by 3 bases, with 13 bases between. CDR3 length equals 15 residues. Original processing methods: Amplified reference gene primers provided the basis for estimating nucleated cell counts. Libraries were prepared by immunoSEQ multiplex PCR; TCRdb keeps only in-frame clonotypes and omits some of them. V and J calls and clone size are those listed in that table; D and trimming were worked out from the DNA. The sample lists hundreds of thousands of clones, about 87% occurring once. The sequencing input was peripheral blood. This clonotype was sampled from a woman between 18 and 29 years old with acute or convalescent COVID-19. The V and J genes are TRBV5-7 and TRBJ2-2; D gene uncertain. TRBV5-7 is an ORF, and what it does is uncertain. The CDR3 spells CASSVDRRDTGELFF. The CDR3 DNA reads TGTGCCAGCAGCGTCGATCGTCGGGACACCGGGGAGCTGTTTTTT.